The clone carrying this TCR beta chain was seen a few times. As yet, its antigen is unknown. This entry belongs to a study of T-cell memory formation after mild COVID-19. The CDR3 is 16 residues long. Germline V gene data show CDR1 as SGHNT and CDR2 as YYREEE (reference sequence). Trimming shortened V by 3 bases and J by 6 bases, and 19 bases separated the two germline ends. Regarding the study as a whole: Nothing confirmed that second-wave clones peaking on day 37 were specific for SARS-CoV-2.

TCRdb fed the 5' RACE reads into MiXCR, producing one record per CDR3 protein. The data contain 550,000 to 700,000 distinct CDR3 sequences, roughly 17% of them singletons. The sequence was collected from an adult woman who had mild COVID-19 (a few samples of this study predate the infection). Cell type and time point are not known. The chain is built from TRBV5-4 and TRBJ2-1; weak D call: TRBD1 (6 bases). Source material: PBMCs or a T cell subset sorted from them (not recorded which). The CDR3 DNA sequence: TGTGCCAGCAGCTATAGTACAGGGATACTCGCCAATGAGCAGTTCTTC. Translating it yields CASSYSTGILANEQFF.